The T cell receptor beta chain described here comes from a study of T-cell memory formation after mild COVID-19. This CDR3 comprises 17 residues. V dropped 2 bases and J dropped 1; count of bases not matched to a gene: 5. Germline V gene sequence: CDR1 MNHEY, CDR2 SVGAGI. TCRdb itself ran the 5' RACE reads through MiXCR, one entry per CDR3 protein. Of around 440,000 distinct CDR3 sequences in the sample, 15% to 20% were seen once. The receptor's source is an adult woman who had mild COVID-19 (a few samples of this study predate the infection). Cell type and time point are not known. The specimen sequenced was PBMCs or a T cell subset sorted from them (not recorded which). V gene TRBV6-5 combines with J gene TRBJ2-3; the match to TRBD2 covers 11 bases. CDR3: CASSYDVSGGGTDTQYF. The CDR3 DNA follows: TGTGCCAGCAGTTACGATGTTAGCGGGGGGGGCACAGATACGCAGTATTTT.